What follows is one T cell receptor beta chain and its context. Its cognate antigen is unknown. Trimming removed 1 base at V and 4 bases at J, with 4 bases between. CDR3 length: 12 amino acids. Germline lookup yields CDR1 SGHRS and CDR2 YFSETQ. The source of the sample is a study of cytomegalovirus exposure and HLA in healthy donors. PCR involved 60 Vbeta and 13 Jbeta primers. TCRdb's table, derived via immunoSEQ multiplex PCR, lists solely in-frame clones and lacks some. The sample lists about 180,000 clones, around 82% occurring once. General observations from the study: Beyond CMV serostatus, there was no information to go on about immune exposure. Segments of the TCR beta V type were, in most cases, productive about 87% or about 30% of the time in an earlier analysis.

The V gene is TRBV5-1, the J gene TRBJ2-3; D remains unclear. The sample consisted of PBMCs. The TCR comes from a man in his forties in good health and CMV-seronegative. CDR3 nucleotides: TGCGCCAGCAGCTTGCTACCAGATACGCAGTATTTT. The encoded protein is CASSLLPDTQYF.